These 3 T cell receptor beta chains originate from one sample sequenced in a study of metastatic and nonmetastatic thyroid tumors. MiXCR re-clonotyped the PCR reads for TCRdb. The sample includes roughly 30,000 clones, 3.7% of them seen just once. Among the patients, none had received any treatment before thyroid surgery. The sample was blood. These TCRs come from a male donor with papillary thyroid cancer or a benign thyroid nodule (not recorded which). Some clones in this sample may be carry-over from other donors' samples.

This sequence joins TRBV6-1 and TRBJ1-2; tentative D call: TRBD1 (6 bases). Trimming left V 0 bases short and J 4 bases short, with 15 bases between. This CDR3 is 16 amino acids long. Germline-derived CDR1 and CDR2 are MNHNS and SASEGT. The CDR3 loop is CASSEADGGAVYGYTF. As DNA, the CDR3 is TGTGCCAGCAGTGAAGCGGATGGGGGGGCGGTCTATGGCTACACCTTC.

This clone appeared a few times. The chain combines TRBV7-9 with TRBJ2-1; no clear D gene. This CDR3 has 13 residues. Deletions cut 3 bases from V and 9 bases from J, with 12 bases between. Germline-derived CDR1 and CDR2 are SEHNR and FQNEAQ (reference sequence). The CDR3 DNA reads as TGTGCCAGCAGCTTCGGCGGTGCCGGTGAGCAGTTCTTC. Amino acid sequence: CASSFGGAGEQFF.

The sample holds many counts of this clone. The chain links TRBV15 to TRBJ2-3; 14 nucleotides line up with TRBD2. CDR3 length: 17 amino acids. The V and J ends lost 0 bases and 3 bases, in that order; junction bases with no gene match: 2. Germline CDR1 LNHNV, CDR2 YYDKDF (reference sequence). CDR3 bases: TGTGCCACCAGCAGAGATAGGACTAGCGGGAGGACAGATACGCAGTATTTT. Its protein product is CATSRDRTSGRTDTQYF.